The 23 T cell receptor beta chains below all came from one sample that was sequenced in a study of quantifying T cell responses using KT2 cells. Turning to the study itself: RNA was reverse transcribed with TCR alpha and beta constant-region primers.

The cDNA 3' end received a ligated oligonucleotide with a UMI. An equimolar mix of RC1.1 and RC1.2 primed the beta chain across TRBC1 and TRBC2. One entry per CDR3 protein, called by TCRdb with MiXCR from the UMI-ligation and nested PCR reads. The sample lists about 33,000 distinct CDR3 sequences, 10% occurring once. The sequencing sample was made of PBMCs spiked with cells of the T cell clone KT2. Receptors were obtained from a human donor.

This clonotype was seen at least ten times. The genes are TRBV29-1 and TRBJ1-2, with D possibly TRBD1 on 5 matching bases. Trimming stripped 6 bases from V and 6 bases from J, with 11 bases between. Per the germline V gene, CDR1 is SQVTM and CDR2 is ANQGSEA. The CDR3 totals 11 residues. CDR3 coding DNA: TGCAGCGTCTTCAGGGAGGATGGCTACACCTTC. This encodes CSVFREDGYTF.

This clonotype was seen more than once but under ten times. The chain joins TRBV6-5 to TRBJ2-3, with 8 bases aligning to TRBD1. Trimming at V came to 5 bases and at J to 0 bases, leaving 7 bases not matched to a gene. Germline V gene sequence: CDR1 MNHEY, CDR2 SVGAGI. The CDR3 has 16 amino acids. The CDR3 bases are TGTGCCAGCAGTCGGGGACAGGAGCCTAGCACAGATACGCAGTATTTT. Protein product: CASSRGQEPSTDTQYF.

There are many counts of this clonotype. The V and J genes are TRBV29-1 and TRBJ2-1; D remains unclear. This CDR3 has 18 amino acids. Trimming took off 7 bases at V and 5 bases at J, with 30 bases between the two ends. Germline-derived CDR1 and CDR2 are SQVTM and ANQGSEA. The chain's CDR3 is CSAPAPSVWRRVDNEQFF. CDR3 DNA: TGCAGCGCCCCAGCCCCCAGTGTTTGGCGCCGTGTAGACAATGAGCAGTTCTTC.

In nucleotides, the CDR3 is TGTGCCAGCAGGATGTCTAGCCGTTCGGCGCAGTTCTTC. Its translation is CASRMSSRSAQFF. This chain uses TRBV27 with TRBJ2-1; possibly TRBD2 for D (5 bases). The germline V gene has CDR1 MNHEY and CDR2 SMNVEV (reference sequence). V lost 6 bases and J 12 bases, leaving 18 bases between the germline ends. This CDR3 contains 13 residues.

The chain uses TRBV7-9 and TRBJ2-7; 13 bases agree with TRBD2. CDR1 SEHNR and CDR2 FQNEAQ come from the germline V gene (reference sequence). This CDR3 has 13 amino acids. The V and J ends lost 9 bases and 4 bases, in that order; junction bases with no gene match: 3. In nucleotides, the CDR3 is TGTGCCAGTTTGACTAGCGGGAGGTACGAGCAGTACTTC. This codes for CASLTSGRYEQYF. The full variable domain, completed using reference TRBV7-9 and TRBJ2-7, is DTGVSQNPRHKITKRGQNVTFRCDPISEHNRLYWYRQTLGQGPEFLTYFQNEAQLEKSRLLSDRFSAERPKGSFSTLEIQRTEQGDSAMYLCASLTSGRYEQYFGPGTRLTVT.

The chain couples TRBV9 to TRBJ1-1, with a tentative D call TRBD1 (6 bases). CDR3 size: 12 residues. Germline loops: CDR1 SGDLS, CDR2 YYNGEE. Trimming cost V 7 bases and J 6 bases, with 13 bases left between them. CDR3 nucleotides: TGTGCCAGCGGCGACAGGTCTCCTGAAGCTTTCTTT. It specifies CASGDRSPEAFF.

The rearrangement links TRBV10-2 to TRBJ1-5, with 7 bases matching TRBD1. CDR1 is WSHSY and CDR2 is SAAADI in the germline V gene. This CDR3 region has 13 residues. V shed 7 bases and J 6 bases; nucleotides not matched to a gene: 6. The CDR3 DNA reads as TGCGCCAGCAAAGACAGGGCTACTCAGCCCCAGCATTTT. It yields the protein CASKDRATQPQHF.

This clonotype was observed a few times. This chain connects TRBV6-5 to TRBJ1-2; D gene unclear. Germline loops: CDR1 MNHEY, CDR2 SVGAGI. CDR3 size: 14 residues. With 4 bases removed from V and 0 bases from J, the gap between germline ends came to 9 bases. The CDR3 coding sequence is TGTGCCAGCAGTTTCCGACCCACTAACTATGGCTACACCTTC. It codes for CASSFRPTNYGYTF.

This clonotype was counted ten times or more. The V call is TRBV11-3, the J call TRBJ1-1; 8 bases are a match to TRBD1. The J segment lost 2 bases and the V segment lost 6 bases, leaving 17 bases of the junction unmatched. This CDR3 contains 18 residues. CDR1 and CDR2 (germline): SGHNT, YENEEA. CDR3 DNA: TGTGCCAGCAGGGGAAATCCCCCCATCAGGGGGCCAAACACTGAAGCTTTCTTT. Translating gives CASRGNPPIRGPNTEAFF.

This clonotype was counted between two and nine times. The CDR3 sequence is CASGRYEQYF. In nucleotides, the CDR3 is TGTGCCAGCGGTAGGTACGAGCAGTACTTC. The chain joins TRBV28 to TRBJ2-7; D is undetermined. V was clipped by 8 bases and J by 4 bases, with 6 bases between them. Germline-derived CDR1 and CDR2 are MDHEN and SYDVKM. The CDR3 is 10 amino acids.

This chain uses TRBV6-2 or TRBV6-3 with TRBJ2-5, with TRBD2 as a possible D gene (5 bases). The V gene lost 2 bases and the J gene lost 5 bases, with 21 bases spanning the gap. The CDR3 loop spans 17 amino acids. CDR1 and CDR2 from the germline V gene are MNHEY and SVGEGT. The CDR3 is CASSYILGSAPVETQYF. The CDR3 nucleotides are TGTGCCAGCAGTTACATCCTGGGGAGCGCTCCAGTGGAGACCCAGTACTTC.

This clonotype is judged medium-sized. CDR3 in DNA: TGTGCCATCAGTGAGTCGAGAGGGGACGAGCAGTACTTC. Its translation: CAISESRGDEQYF. The gene calls are TRBV10-3 and TRBJ2-7; D is possibly TRBD1 or TRBD2 (5 bases each). V was shortened by 0 bases and J by 5 bases, with 8 bases between the two germline ends. Germline V gene sequence: CDR1 ENHRY, CDR2 SYGVKD. This CDR3 spans 13 amino acids.

The CDR3 DNA is TGTGCCAGCAACTTAGGACTAGACTTTAACACCGGGGAGCTGTTTTTT. The encoded protein is CASNLGLDFNTGELFF. The gene calls are TRBV27 and TRBJ2-2; TRBD2 aligns across 7 bases. The CDR3 runs 16 residues. Unmatched junction bases numbered 10, after V lost 7 bases and J lost 2 bases. CDR1 MNHEY and CDR2 SMNVEV come from the germline V gene (reference sequence).

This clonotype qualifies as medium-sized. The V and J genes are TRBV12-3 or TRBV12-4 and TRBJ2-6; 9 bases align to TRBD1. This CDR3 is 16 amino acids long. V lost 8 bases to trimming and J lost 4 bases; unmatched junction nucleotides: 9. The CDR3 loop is CASGAGTGLGANVLTF. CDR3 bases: TGTGCCAGCGGGGCCGGGACAGGGCTAGGGGCCAACGTCCTGACTTTC.

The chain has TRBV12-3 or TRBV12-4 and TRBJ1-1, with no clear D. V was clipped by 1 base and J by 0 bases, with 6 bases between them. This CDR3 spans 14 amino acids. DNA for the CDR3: TGTGCCAGCAGTTTAGGGGGATTGAACACTGAAGCTTTCTTT. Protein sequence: CASSLGGLNTEAFF.

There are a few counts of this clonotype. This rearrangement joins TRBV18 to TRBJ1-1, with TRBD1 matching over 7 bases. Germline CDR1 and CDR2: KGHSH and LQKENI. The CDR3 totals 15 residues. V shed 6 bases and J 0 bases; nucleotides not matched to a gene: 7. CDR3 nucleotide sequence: TGTGCCAGCTCCCCTATGGGACAGATGAACACTGAAGCTTTCTTT. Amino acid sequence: CASSPMGQMNTEAFF.

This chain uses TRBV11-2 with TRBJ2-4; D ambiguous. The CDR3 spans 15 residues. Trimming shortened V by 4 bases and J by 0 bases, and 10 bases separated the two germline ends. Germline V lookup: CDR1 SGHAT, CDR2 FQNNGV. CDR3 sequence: CASSWATVAKNIQYF. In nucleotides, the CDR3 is TGTGCCAGCAGCTGGGCCACAGTAGCCAAAAACATTCAGTACTTC.

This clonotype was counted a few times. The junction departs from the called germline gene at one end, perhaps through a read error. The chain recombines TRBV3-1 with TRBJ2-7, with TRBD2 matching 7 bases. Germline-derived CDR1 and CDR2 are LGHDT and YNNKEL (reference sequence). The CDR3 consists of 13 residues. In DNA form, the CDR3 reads TGTGCCAGCAGCCAAACCTTTCTAAGCGGGGTGTTTTTC. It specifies CASSQTFLSGVFF.

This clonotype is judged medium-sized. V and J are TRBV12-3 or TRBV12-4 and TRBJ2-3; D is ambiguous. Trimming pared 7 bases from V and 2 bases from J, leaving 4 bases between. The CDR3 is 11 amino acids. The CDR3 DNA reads TGTGCCAGCACCTTCACAGATACGCAGTATTTT. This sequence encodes CASTFTDTQYF.

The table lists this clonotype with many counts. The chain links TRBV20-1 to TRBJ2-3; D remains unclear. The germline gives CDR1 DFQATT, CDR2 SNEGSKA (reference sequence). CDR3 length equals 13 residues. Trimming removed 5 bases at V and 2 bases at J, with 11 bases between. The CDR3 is CSAAPWSTDTQYF. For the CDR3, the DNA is TGCAGTGCTGCCCCCTGGTCCACAGATACGCAGTATTTT.

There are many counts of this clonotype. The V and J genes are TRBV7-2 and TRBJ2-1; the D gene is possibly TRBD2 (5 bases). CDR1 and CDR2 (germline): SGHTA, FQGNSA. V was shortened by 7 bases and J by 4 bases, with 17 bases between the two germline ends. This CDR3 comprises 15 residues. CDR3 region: CASTFTGWGYNEQFF. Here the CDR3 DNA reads TGTGCCAGCACCTTCACGGGGTGGGGATACAATGAGCAGTTCTTC.

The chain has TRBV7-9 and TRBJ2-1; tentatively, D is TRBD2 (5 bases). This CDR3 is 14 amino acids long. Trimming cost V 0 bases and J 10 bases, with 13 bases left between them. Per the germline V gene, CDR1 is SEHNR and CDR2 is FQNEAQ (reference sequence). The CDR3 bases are TGTGCCAGCAGCTTAGCGGACGGGAACTCCGAGCAGTTCTTC. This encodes CASSLADGNSEQFF.

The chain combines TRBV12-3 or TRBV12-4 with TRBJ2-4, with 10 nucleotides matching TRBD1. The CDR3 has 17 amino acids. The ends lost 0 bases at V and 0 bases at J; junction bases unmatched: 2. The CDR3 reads CASSLAGQGLAKNIQYF. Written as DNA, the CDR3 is TGTGCCAGCAGTTTAGCGGGACAGGGGTTAGCCAAAAACATTCAGTACTTC.